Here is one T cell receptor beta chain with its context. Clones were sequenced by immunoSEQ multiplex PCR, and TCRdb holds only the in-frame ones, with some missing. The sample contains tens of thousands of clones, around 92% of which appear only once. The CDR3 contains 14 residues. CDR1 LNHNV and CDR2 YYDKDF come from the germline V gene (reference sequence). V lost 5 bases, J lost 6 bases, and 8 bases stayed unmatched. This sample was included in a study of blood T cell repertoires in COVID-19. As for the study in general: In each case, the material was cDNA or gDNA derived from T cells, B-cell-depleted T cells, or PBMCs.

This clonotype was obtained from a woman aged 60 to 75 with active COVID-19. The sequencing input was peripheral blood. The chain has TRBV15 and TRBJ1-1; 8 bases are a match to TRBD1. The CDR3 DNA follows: TGTGCCACCAGCCTTCAGGGGGCGAGGGCTGAAGCTTTCTTT. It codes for CATSLQGARAEAFF. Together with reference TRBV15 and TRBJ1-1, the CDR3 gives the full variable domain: DAMVIQNPRYQVTQFGKPVTLSCSQTLNHNVMYWYQQKSSQAPKLLFHYYDKDFNNEADTPDNFQSRRPNTSFCFLDIRSPGLGDTAMYLCATSLQGARAEAFFGQGTRLTVV.